Below are 25 T cell receptor beta chains sequenced from a single sample in a study of blood T cell repertoires in COVID-19. Generated by immunoSEQ multiplex PCR, the TCRdb table keeps only in-frame clones and is missing some. Of under 300,000 clones detected, 81% appear once; the ten largest clones hold about 3.2%. The sample comprised peripheral blood. These receptors all stem from a woman aged 55-70 years with active or convalescent COVID-19.

The V gene is TRBV5-1, the J gene TRBJ2-5; D not resolved. The CDR3 covers 13 residues. Trimming took 0 bases from V and 7 from J, leaving 10 bases between them. Per germline, CDR1 SGHRS and CDR2 YFSETQ. Written as DNA, the CDR3 is TGCGCCAGCAGCTTGGAACGCAGTGGGACCCAGTACTTC. This sequence encodes CASSLERSGTQYF.

The chain employs TRBV19 and TRBJ1-5; tentative D call: TRBD1 (5 bases). Germline V gene sequence: CDR1 LNHDA, CDR2 SQIVND (reference sequence). Trimming shortened V by 6 bases and J by 0 bases, and 18 bases separated the two germline ends. The CDR3 runs 17 residues. For the CDR3, the DNA is TGTGCCAGTAGCAATAGTCCCCCACAGGTTAGCAATCAGCCCCAGCATTTT. This encodes CASSNSPPQVSNQPQHF.

The rearrangement links TRBV30 to TRBJ1-1, with D maybe TRBD1 (5 bases). This CDR3 contains 14 residues. Germline V gene lookup returns CDR1 GTSNPN and CDR2 SVGIG (reference sequence). Trimming removed 2 bases from V and 1 base from J, with 11 bases in between. The CDR3 DNA is TGTGCCTGGAGTCGCAGGGAGGGGAACACTGAAGCTTTCTTT. Amino acid sequence: CAWSRREGNTEAFF.

This chain links TRBV7-9 with TRBJ2-7; 8 nucleotides match TRBD1. V gave up 5 bases and J gave up 0 bases; unmatched junction bases: 3. CDR3 length: 14 residues. Germline values: CDR1 SEHNR, CDR2 FQNEAQ (reference sequence). The CDR3 protein is CASSRGQVSYEQYF. The CDR3 nucleotides read TGTGCCAGCAGCAGGGGACAGGTCTCCTACGAGCAGTACTTC.

The rearrangement links TRBV5-6 to TRBJ1-1, with TRBD1 identical over 7 bases. This CDR3 has 15 amino acids. Germline V gene lookup returns CDR1 SGHDT and CDR2 YYEEEE. Trimming removed 1 base from V and 5 bases from J; junction bases left unmatched: 8. The CDR3 protein is CASSLWVRGPTEAFF. CDR3 nucleotides: TGTGCCAGCAGCTTGTGGGTGAGGGGGCCGACTGAAGCTTTCTTT.

This sequence joins TRBV6-6 and TRBJ2-2; the D gene is possibly TRBD2 (5 bases). Trimming took 7 bases from V and 1 from J, leaving 10 bases between them. Germline values: CDR1 MNHNY, CDR2 SVGAGI (reference sequence). This CDR3 comprises 14 residues. The CDR3: CASTLSGNTGELFF. The CDR3 DNA sequence: TGTGCCAGCACCCTCAGCGGGAACACCGGGGAGCTGTTTTTT.

The chain joins TRBV7-2 to TRBJ2-1, with 14 bases matching TRBD2. Germline loops: CDR1 SGHTA, CDR2 FQGNSA. J gave up 8 bases and V 4 bases, and 4 bases lay outside the gene matches. The CDR3 contains 15 residues. The DNA of the CDR3 is TGTGCCAGCAGCTCGACTAGCGGGGGGGCATATGAGCAGTTCTTC. Translated: CASSSTSGGAYEQFF.

V is TRBV19 and J is TRBJ1-1; TRBD1 is a possible D gene (5 bases). V dropped 7 bases and J dropped 5 bases, with 8 bases sitting between them. The CDR3 covers 11 residues. Germline values: CDR1 LNHDA, CDR2 SQIVND (reference sequence). The DNA of the CDR3 is TGTGCCAGTATAAGGGGAACTGAAGCTTTCTTT. Protein product: CASIRGTEAFF.

V is TRBV27 and J is TRBJ1-1; the match to TRBD1 covers 7 bases. Trimming removed 5 bases from V and 10 bases from J; junction bases left unmatched: 10. Germline CDR1 and CDR2: MNHEY and SMNVEV (reference sequence). This CDR3 contains 13 residues. The CDR3 here is CASSPYSTGLAFF. The CDR3 DNA reads TGTGCCAGCAGTCCCTACTCGACAGGGCTAGCTTTCTTT.

This rearrangement joins TRBV6-4 to TRBJ2-2; 11 bases fit TRBD2. V was clipped by 6 bases and J by 4 bases; unmatched bases: 7. Germline V gives CDR1 MRHNA, CDR2 SNTAGT. The CDR3 is made up of 16 amino acids. CDR3 nucleotides: TGTGCCAGCAGCCCCTTAGCGGGGGGGGGCACCGGGGAGCTGTTTTTT. Translating it yields CASSPLAGGGTGELFF.

As to this clone: The junction differs from germline at one of its ends, possibly a read error. The chain has TRBV18 and TRBJ1-6, with D unresolved. Germline assignment: CDR1 KGHSH and CDR2 LQKENI. The CDR3 has 15 amino acids. CDR3 residues: CATSFLSSYNSPLHF. The CDR3 nucleotides are TGTGCCACCTCATTCCTTAGCTCCTATAATTCACCCCTCCACTTT.

DNA for the CDR3: TGTGCCACCAGCAGCGACAGGGGGCACAGTACGCAAGAGACCCAGTACTTC. Protein: CATSSDRGHSTQETQYF. J is TRBJ2-5 and V is TRBV15, with TRBD1 matching 10 bases. The CDR3 runs to 17 residues. Germline CDR1 reads LNHNV; CDR2 reads YYDKDF (reference sequence). V trimming: 3 bases; J trimming: 2 bases; junction bases outside the gene matches: 9.

The J gene is TRBJ2-3, the V gene TRBV3-1 (or the pseudogene TRBV3-2); 11 bases are a match to TRBD2. After removal of 1 base from V and 8 bases from J, the junction contained 8 bases not matched to a gene. CDR1 LGHDT and CDR2 YNNKEL come from the germline V gene (reference sequence). The CDR3 runs 16 residues. DNA of the CDR3: TGTGCCAGCAGCCAAGGGAGACTAGCGGGGATCGGTACGCAGTATTTT. Protein product: CASSQGRLAGIGTQYF.

The V gene is TRBV6-6, the J gene TRBJ2-1, with TRBD2 identical over 13 bases. Trimming removed 4 bases from V and 9 bases from J; junction bases left unmatched: 3. The germline V gene encodes CDR1 MNHNY and CDR2 SVGAGI (reference sequence). The CDR3 loop spans 14 amino acids. This chain's CDR3 is CASSSTSGGSEQFF. For the CDR3, the DNA is TGTGCCAGCAGTTCGACTAGCGGGGGGTCTGAGCAGTTCTTC.

The chain joins TRBV5-1 to TRBJ1-1; a possible D gene is TRBD1 (5 bases). The V end was cut by 0 bases, the J end by 5 bases, with 14 bases between. Germline loops: CDR1 SGHRS, CDR2 YFSETQ. The CDR3 spans 15 residues. The CDR3 reads CASSLGQGPWTEAFF. The CDR3 DNA follows: TGCGCCAGCAGCTTGGGCCAGGGCCCGTGGACTGAAGCTTTCTTT.

This rearrangement joins TRBV9 to TRBJ2-5; TRBD1 matches at 7 bases. The CDR3 totals 14 residues. The V and J ends lost 4 bases and 2 bases, in that order; junction bases with no gene match: 5. The V gene's germline CDR1 is SGDLS and CDR2 YYNGEE. As DNA, the CDR3 is TGTGCCAGCAGCCCGACAGGGCATCAAGAGACCCAGTACTTC. Translating it yields CASSPTGHQETQYF.

The J gene is TRBJ2-3, the V gene TRBV11-2; 9 nucleotides align to TRBD2. J gave up 6 bases and V 5 bases, and 15 bases lay outside the gene matches. Germline V CDR1 and CDR2: SGHAT, FQNNGV. This CDR3 spans 17 amino acids. CDR3 sequence reads: CASSRAWAGGTPDTQYF. The CDR3, as DNA: TGTGCCAGCAGCCGCGCGTGGGCGGGGGGGACCCCGGATACGCAGTATTTT. Variable domain in full (rest from reference TRBV11-2 and TRBJ2-3): EAGVAQSPRYKIIEKRQSVAFWCNPISGHATLYWYQQILGQGPKLLIQFQNNGVVDDSQLPKDRFSAERLKGVDSTLKIQPAKLEDSAVYLCASSRAWAGGTPDTQYFGPGTRLTVL.

This clone was seen only a few times. The rearrangement joins TRBV5-5 to TRBJ2-1, with 8 bases fitting TRBD1. Germline V gene data show CDR1 as SGHKS and CDR2 as YYEKEE (reference sequence). The CDR3 has 15 residues. With 3 bases clipped from V and 0 bases from J, the junction kept 2 bases outside the gene matches. The CDR3 is CASSSGQGSYNEQFF. CDR3 sequence (DNA): TGTGCCAGCAGCTCCGGACAGGGCTCCTACAATGAGCAGTTCTTC.

The CDR3 region is CASSPQSGQNYGYTF. The CDR3 coding sequence is TGTGCCAGCAGCCCCCAATCGGGACAGAACTATGGCTACACCTTC. The chain is built from TRBV7-3 and TRBJ1-2; 7 bases match TRBD1. The CDR3 covers 15 residues. Trimming cost V 5 bases and J 2 bases; bases outside gene matches: 8. Germline lookup yields CDR1 SGHTA and CDR2 FQGTGA.

The chain couples TRBV24-1 to TRBJ1-2; D uncertain. This CDR3 contains 15 residues. The germline V gene has CDR1 KGHDR and CDR2 SFDVKD. Trimming removed 4 bases at V and 4 bases at J, with 15 bases between. The CDR3, as DNA: TGTGCCACCAGTGAGAAGTTGCGGGTTGCCTATGGCTACACCTTC. It is translated as CATSEKLRVAYGYTF.

This clone has more than one count but fewer than ten. The chain uses TRBV15 and TRBJ1-1; D possibly corresponds to TRBD1 (5 bases). V lost 1 base, J lost 6 bases, and 9 bases lay in between. This CDR3 comprises 13 residues. From germline, CDR1 is LNHNV and CDR2 YYDKDF (reference sequence). CDR3 amino acids: CATSRAGTSEAFF. DNA of the CDR3: TGTGCCACCAGCAGAGCTGGGACTTCTGAAGCTTTCTTT. Supplemented by reference TRBV15 and TRBJ1-1, the full variable domain reads DAMVIQNPRYQVTQFGKPVTLSCSQTLNHNVMYWYQQKSSQAPKLLFHYYDKDFNNEADTPDNFQSRRPNTSFCFLDIRSPGLGDTAMYLCATSRAGTSEAFFGQGTRLTVV.

The chain employs TRBV6-2 or TRBV6-3 and TRBJ1-1; D call uncertain. V was cut by 2 bases and J by 3 bases, with 7 bases left in between. There are 13 residues in the CDR3. The germline V gene encodes CDR1 MNHEY and CDR2 SVGEGT. CDR3 residues: CASSYRGYTEAFF. The CDR3 DNA reads as TGTGCCAGCAGTTACCGCGGGTACACTGAAGCTTTCTTT.

J is TRBJ1-6 and V is TRBV6-5; D unclear. Germline CDR1 is MNHEY and CDR2 is SVGAGI. This CDR3 contains 16 residues. V lost 0 bases and J lost 3, with 9 bases in between. The chain's CDR3 is CASSYSPGYYNSPLHF. The CDR3 DNA reads TGTGCCAGCAGTTACTCCCCGGGTTACTATAATTCACCCCTCCACTTT.

This chain links TRBV27 with TRBJ2-1, with TRBD2 identical over 8 bases. Germline values: CDR1 MNHEY, CDR2 SMNVEV (reference sequence). J gave up 6 bases and V 3 bases, and 10 bases lay outside the gene matches. The CDR3 sequence is 16 residues long. The CDR3 coding sequence is TGTGCCAGCAGTTTCGGGGGCAGCCGGGGGGGCAATGAGCAGTTCTTC. It yields the protein CASSFGGSRGGNEQFF.

The rearrangement uses TRBV20-1 and TRBJ2-3, with D perhaps TRBD2 (5 bases). V shed 3 bases and J shed 0 bases, with 7 bases lying between them. The CDR3 covers 13 residues. Germline CDR1 reads DFQATT; CDR2 reads SNEGSKA (reference sequence). CDR3 loop: CSASRGSTDTQYF. The CDR3 bases are TGCAGTGCTAGTCGGGGAAGCACAGATACGCAGTATTTT.